These 20 T cell receptor beta chains came from one sample sequenced in a study of T-cell reconstitution after alpha-beta-depleted transplantation in children. Preparation of the TCRbeta library involved a method that used unique molecular identifiers. TCRdb fed the PCR reads into MiXCR, producing one record per CDR3 protein. The repertoire holds about 74,000 distinct CDR3 sequences, with 13% to 15% as singletons. Sequences were derived from PBMCs, mostly from graft donor cells, sampled 180 days after TCRalphabeta/CD19-depleted stem cell transplant. The receptors were gathered from a male patient under 10 years old who had a stem cell transplant for acute lymphoblastic leukemia, so the T cells may come from the graft donor.

This clonotype turned up a few times. V is TRBV20-1 and J is TRBJ1-2; TRBD1 aligns across 9 bases. The CDR3 totals 16 residues. Germline V gives CDR1 DFQATT, CDR2 SNEGSKA (reference sequence). Trimming took 2 bases from V and 2 from J; bases not matched to a gene: 9. The CDR3 loop is CSARPGQGGINYGYTF. The CDR3 DNA follows: TGCAGTGCTAGACCGGGACAGGGAGGGATCAACTATGGCTACACCTTC.

The chain uses TRBV10-3 and TRBJ2-3, with D perhaps TRBD1 or TRBD2 (5 bases each). V shed 10 bases and J shed 2 bases, with 10 bases lying between them. Germline CDR1 ENHRY, CDR2 SYGVKD. The CDR3 has 12 residues. This CDR3 reads CATGPHTDTQYF. The CDR3 bases are TGTGCCACGGGGCCCCACACAGATACGCAGTATTTT.

This clonotype was recorded many times. The CDR3 region is CASSLSFGLDGVDTQYF. DNA of the CDR3: TGTGCCAGCAGCTTGTCGTTCGGGCTAGATGGGGTGGATACGCAGTATTTT. V and J are TRBV5-4 and TRBJ2-3, with no clear D. V shed 1 base and J shed 6 bases, with 21 bases lying between them. CDR1 and CDR2 from the germline V gene are SGHNT and YYREEE (reference sequence). The CDR3 loop spans 17 amino acids.

This clonotype has a count of ten or more. The chain recombines TRBV10-3 with TRBJ2-3; no reliable D call. The V and J ends lost 7 bases and 0 bases respectively, with 5 bases between them. Germline V lookup: CDR1 ENHRY, CDR2 SYGVKD. The CDR3 length is 12 residues. The CDR3 reads CAIKDSTDTQYF. The CDR3 DNA reads as TGTGCCATCAAGGATAGCACAGATACGCAGTATTTT.

This chain links TRBV6-1 with TRBJ2-7; possibly TRBD1 for D (6 bases). The CDR3 has 15 residues. The V gene's germline CDR1 is MNHNS and CDR2 SASEGT. V lost 6 bases, J lost 1 base, and 16 bases lay in between. CDR3 nucleotide sequence: TGTGCCAGCAGCCGGGGACATGGCTGGTCCTACGAGCAGTACTTC. The encoded protein is CASSRGHGWSYEQYF.

This clonotype was counted at least ten times. V is TRBV29-1 and J is TRBJ1-2; no clear D. The CDR3 runs 11 residues. Between the trimmed V and J ends, which lost 4 bases and 2 bases, there was a span of 5 bases. The germline V gene has CDR1 SQVTM and CDR2 ANQGSEA. In nucleotides, the CDR3 is TGCAGCGTTGCAGAGAACTATGGCTACACCTTC. It encodes CSVAENYGYTF.

V and J are TRBV20-1 and TRBJ2-7; 7 bases are shared with TRBD2. V gave up 1 base and J gave up 0 bases; unmatched junction bases: 3. CDR1 is DFQATT and CDR2 is SNEGSKA in the germline V gene (reference sequence). The CDR3 is 14 residues long. The DNA of the CDR3 is TGCAGTGCTAGAGGGGCTAGCGGCTCCTACGAGCAGTACTTC. This sequence encodes CSARGASGSYEQYF.

This clonotype was observed a few times. The chain carries TRBV5-1 and TRBJ2-5; perhaps TRBD1 as D (7 bases). Germline CDR1 SGHRS, CDR2 YFSETQ. This CDR3 contains 17 residues. Trimming took 4 bases from V and 6 from J, leaving 25 bases between them. The CDR3 spells CASSPRPDRSGRKTQYF. CDR3 DNA: TGCGCCAGCAGCCCCAGACCGGACAGGTCGGGGAGGAAGACCCAGTACTTC.

There are many counts of this clonotype. This chain connects TRBV20-1 to TRBJ1-6; D unresolved. With 3 bases removed from V and 4 bases from J, the gap between germline ends came to 7 bases. This CDR3 is built from 13 residues. Germline values: CDR1 DFQATT, CDR2 SNEGSKA (reference sequence). The CDR3 loop reads CSASGQYNSPLHF. CDR3 DNA: TGCAGTGCTAGTGGGCAGTATAATTCACCCCTCCACTTT.

This clonotype was recorded once. The rearrangement links TRBV7-9 to TRBJ2-2; D perhaps matches TRBD2 (6 bases). The V end was cut by 4 bases, the J end by 5 bases, with 14 bases between. The CDR3 loop spans 15 amino acids. The germline V gene has CDR1 SEHNR and CDR2 FQNEAQ (reference sequence). The CDR3 sequence is CASSSGYRGTGELFF. The CDR3 DNA reads as TGTGCCAGCAGCTCAGGGTACCGGGGGACCGGGGAGCTGTTTTTT.

This clonotype was seen only a few times. The rearrangement links TRBV12-3 or TRBV12-4 to TRBJ2-7; TRBD1 matches at 9 bases. The CDR3 sequence is 14 residues long. Germline trimming cut 5 bases from V and 0 bases from J; bases unmatched to any gene: 2. In DNA form, the CDR3 reads TGTGCCAGCAGTCAGGGACAGGGCTCCTACGAGCAGTACTTC. Amino acids: CASSQGQGSYEQYF.

J is TRBJ1-3 and V is TRBV30; D unclear. CDR1 GTSNPN and CDR2 SVGIG come from the germline V gene (reference sequence). Trimming removed 0 bases from V and 0 bases from J, with 6 bases in between. CDR3 size: 14 residues. The CDR3 loop reads CAWSVTFSGNTIYF. The CDR3 bases are TGTGCCTGGAGTGTAACATTCTCTGGAAACACCATATATTTT.

This clonotype was observed a few times. V and J are TRBV20-1 and TRBJ1-2, with a weak D call TRBD1 (6 bases). The ends were cut back, 8 bases at V and 2 bases at J, with 21 bases in the middle. The CDR3 spans 15 residues. The germline CDR1 and CDR2 sequences are DFQATT and SNEGSKA (reference sequence). The CDR3 sequence: CSRKSVDSSNYGYTF. The CDR3 bases are TGCAGTCGCAAGAGCGTGGACAGCTCAAACTATGGCTACACCTTC.

There are a few counts of this clonotype. The chain joins TRBV21-1 to TRBJ2-7; the D call in the table, TRBD2, was not verified against the DNA. TRBV21-1 is a known pseudogene. The CDR3 length is 12 residues. CDR3 coding DNA: TGTCCCTCCGCGGGTGGGCCCTACGAGCAGTACTTC. Translation gives CPSAGGPYEQYF.

This clonotype was recorded a few times. The chain is built from TRBV5-1 and TRBJ2-4, with 10 bases matching TRBD2. The CDR3 is 16 residues long. Per germline, CDR1 SGHRS and CDR2 YFSETQ. The junction had 11 bases not matched to a gene; V was cut back by 3 bases and J by 8 bases. CDR3 bases: TGCGCCAGCAGCTGGGGGCTAGCGGGAGTCGCAGACATTCAGTACTTC. Its protein is CASSWGLAGVADIQYF.

This clonotype came up many times. V is TRBV12-3 or TRBV12-4 and J is TRBJ2-7; the match to TRBD1 covers 8 bases. Unmatched junction bases numbered 7, after V lost 6 bases and J lost 3 bases. This CDR3 has 14 amino acids. CDR3 in DNA: TGTGCCAGCAGGGGACAGGTTCGGGACTACGAGCAGTACTTC. Its translation is CASRGQVRDYEQYF.

The CDR3 reads CASSLPGQPYEQYF. CDR3 nucleotides: TGTGCCAGCAGTTTGCCGGGACAACCCTACGAGCAGTACTTC. The chain uses TRBV28 and TRBJ2-7; TRBD1 might be the D (6 bases). Germline CDR1 MDHEN, CDR2 SYDVKM. This CDR3 contains 14 residues. Trimming took off 3 bases at V and 2 bases at J, with 11 bases between the two ends.

This sequence joins TRBV5-6 and TRBJ2-5; D is unclear. V lost 3 bases to trimming and J lost 5 bases, with 11 bases between them. CDR1 and CDR2 (germline): SGHDT, YYEEEE. The CDR3 extends over 13 amino acids. CDR3 coding DNA: TGTGCCAGCAGCTCGTATATGTTGGAGACCCAGTACTTC. It codes for CASSSYMLETQYF.

As concerns this clonotype: A clone one base away is much larger, so this may be a read error. The chain joins TRBV5-6 to TRBJ2-7, with unresolved D. CDR1 is SGHDT, CDR2 YYEEEE, per germline. This CDR3 is 11 amino acids long. The CDR3 nucleotides are TGTTCCAGCAGCTTGGATGACGAGCAGTACTTC. Protein sequence: CSSSLDDEQYF.

This CDR3 reads CASSLVSGNTEAFF. CDR3 nucleotides: TGCGCCAGCAGCTTGGTGTCCGGGAACACTGAAGCTTTCTTT. The genes are TRBV5-1 and TRBJ1-1; D unclear. V was pared by 0 bases and J by 1 base, with 7 bases between. CDR1 is SGHRS, CDR2 YFSETQ, per germline. CDR3 length: 14 residues.